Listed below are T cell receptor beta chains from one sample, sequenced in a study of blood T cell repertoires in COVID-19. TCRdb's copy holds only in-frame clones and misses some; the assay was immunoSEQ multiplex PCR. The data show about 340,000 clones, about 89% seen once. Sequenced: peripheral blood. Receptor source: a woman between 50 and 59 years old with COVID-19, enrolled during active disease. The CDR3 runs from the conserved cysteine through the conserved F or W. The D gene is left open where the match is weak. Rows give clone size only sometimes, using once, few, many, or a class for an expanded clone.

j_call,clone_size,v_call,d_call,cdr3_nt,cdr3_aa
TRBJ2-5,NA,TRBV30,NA,TGTGCCTGGAGTTACAGGCAAGAGACCCAGTACTTC,CAWSYRQETQYF
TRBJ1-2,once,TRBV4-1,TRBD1,TGCGCCAGCAGCCAGCCGACAGGGTTTTACTATGGCTACACCTTC,CASSQPTGFYYGYTF
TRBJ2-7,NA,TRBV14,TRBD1,TGTGCCAGCAGCCAAGCCGGGACAGGGGCCTACGAGCAGTACTTC,CASSQAGTGAYEQYF
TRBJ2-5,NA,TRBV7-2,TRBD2,TGTGCCAGCAGCTCGACTAGCGGGAGGGCCGAAAAGACCCAGTACTTC,CASSSTSGRAEKTQYF
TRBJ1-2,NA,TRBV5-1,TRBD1,TGCGCCAGCAGCGGGGTGCCCGGGACAGGACTTAACTATGGCTACACCTTC,CASSGVPGTGLNYGYTF
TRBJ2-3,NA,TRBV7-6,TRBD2,TGTGCCAGCAGCCCCTGGTCGGGACTAGCGGGAGATACGCAGTATTTT,CASSPWSGLAGDTQYF
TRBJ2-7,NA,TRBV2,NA,TGTGCCAGCAGTCCCCTGAGTGAGCAGTACTTC,CASSPLSEQYF
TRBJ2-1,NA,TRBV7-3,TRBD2,TGTGCCAGCAGCTTAACCGCCCTAGCGGGAGGTTATGAGCAGTTCTTC,CASSLTALAGGYEQFF
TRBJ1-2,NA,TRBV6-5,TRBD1,TGTGCCAGCAGTCCCCGGACAGGGGCGAACTATGGCTACACCTTC,CASSPRTGANYGYTF
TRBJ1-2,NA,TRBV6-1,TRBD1,TGTGCCAGCAGTGAATTCCAGGACAGGGTCTATGGCTACACCTTC,CASSEFQDRVYGYTF
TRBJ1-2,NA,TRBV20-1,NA,TGCAGTGCTATCCAGGGCTATGGCTACACCTTC,CSAIQGYGYTF
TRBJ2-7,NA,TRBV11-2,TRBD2,TGTGCCAGCAGCTCGGGAGGACTAGCGGGAGGTGTAGGGGAGCAGTACTTC,CASSSGGLAGGVGEQYF
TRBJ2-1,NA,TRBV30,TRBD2,TGTGCCTGGAGTGTACGTCTAGCGGGAGAGGAGCAGTTCTTC,CAWSVRLAGEEQFF
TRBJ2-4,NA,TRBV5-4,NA,TGTGCCAGCAGCTTCAGTGGAGCCAAAAACATTCAGTACTTC,CASSFSGAKNIQYF
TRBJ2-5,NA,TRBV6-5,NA,TGTGCCAGCAGTCGCCGGGGAACGGAGACCCAGTACTTC,CASSRRGTETQYF
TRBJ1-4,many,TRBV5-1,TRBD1,TGCGCCAGCAGACCCGGGACAGGGAGTGAAAAACTGTTTTTT,CASRPGTGSEKLFF
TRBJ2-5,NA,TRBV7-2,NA,TGTGCCAGCAGCTTAGGGGTTAGGGAGCGAGAGACCCAGTACTTC,CASSLGVRERETQYF
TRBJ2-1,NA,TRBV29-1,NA,TGCAGCGTTCCTCCGCCGGGAACAGGGGTTAGCGGAGGGGAGCAGTTCTTC,CSVPPPGTGVSGGEQFF
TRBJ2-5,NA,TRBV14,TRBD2,TGTGCCAGCAGCCGGCCCGGGGCGGGAGGCGGGAAGACCCAGTACTTC,CASSRPGAGGGKTQYF
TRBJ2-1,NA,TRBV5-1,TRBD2,TGCGCCAGCAGCTTGAGCGGGAGAGGCAATGAGCAGTTCTTC,CASSLSGRGNEQFF
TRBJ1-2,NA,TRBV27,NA,TGTGCCAGCAGTTCGAGCGCAAACTATGGCTACACCTTC,CASSSSANYGYTF
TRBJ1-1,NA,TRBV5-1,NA,TGCGCCAGCAGTTTCAAACAGGGGAACACTGAAGCTTTCTTT,CASSFKQGNTEAFF
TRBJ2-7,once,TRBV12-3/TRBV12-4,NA,TGTGCCAGCAGTTTTGTACAGACCGAGCAGTACTTC,CASSFVQTEQYF
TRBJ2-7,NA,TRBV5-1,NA,TGCGCCAGCAGCTTGGTATCGGACGAGCAGTACTTC,CASSLVSDEQYF
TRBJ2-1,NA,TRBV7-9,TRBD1,TGTGCCAGCAGCTTCGGGACAGGGATCTACAATGAGCAGTTCTTC,CASSFGTGIYNEQFF
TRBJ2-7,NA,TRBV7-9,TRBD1,TGTGCCAGCAGCTCCCCGGGACAGGGAAACTACGAGCAGTACTTC,CASSSPGQGNYEQYF
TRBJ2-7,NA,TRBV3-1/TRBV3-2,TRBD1,TGTGCCAGCAGCCAAGGGACAGGGGCCGAGCAGTACTTC,CASSQGTGAEQYF
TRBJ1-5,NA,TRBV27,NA,TGTGCCAGCAGTTTCTCTGGCCAGCCCCAGCATTTT,CASSFSGQPQHF
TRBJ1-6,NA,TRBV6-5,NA,TGTGCCAGCAGTTACGGACAGTTGAATTCACCCCTCCACTTT,CASSYGQLNSPLHF
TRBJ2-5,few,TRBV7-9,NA,TGTGCCAGCAGCTTAGCCAGGCCTTTGGGAGAGACCCAGTACTTC,CASSLARPLGETQYF
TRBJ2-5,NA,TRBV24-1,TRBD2,TGTGCCACCGGTGAAGCGGGAGGGCCGGGTTTGGAGACCCAGTACTTC,CATGEAGGPGLETQYF
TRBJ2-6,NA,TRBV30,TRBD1,TGTGCCTGGACCCGACAGGGGGCGTTAGGGGCCAACGTCCTGACTTTC,CAWTRQGALGANVLTF
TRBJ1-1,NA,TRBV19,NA,TGTGCCAGTAGTATGGAGGGGGGGGCGGCCACTGAAGCTTTCTTT,CASSMEGGAATEAFF
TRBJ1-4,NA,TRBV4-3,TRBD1,TGCGCCAGCAGCCAAGAAGGGGGCTTCAGTGAAAAACTGTTTTTT,CASSQEGGFSEKLFF
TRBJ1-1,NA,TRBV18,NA,TGTGCCAGCTCACCTCCGACATCAATGAACACTGAAGCTTTCTTT,CASSPPTSMNTEAFF
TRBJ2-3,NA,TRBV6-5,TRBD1,TGTGCCAGCAGACCCCGGGACAGGGGCACAGATACGCAGTATTTT,CASRPRDRGTDTQYF
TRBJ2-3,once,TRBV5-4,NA,TGTGCCAGCAGCACAACGGGAAGGACAGATACGCAGTATTTT,CASSTTGRTDTQYF
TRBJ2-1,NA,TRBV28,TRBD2,TGTGCCAGCAGCTCTAGCGGGAGGGCCTTGGGTGAGCAGTTCTTC,CASSSSGRALGEQFF
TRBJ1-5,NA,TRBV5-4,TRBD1,TGTGCCAGCAGCTTGGACAGGGGCCTACCTCAGCCCCAGCATTTT,CASSLDRGLPQPQHF
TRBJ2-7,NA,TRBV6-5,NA,TGTGCCAGCAGTTACGGAGGGAGTATCTACGAGCAGTACTTC,CASSYGGSIYEQYF
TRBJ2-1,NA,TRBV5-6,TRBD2,TGTGCCAGCAGCCCCCGCGGACTAGCCCACAATGAGCAGTTCTTC,CASSPRGLAHNEQFF
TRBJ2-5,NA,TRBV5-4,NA,TGTGCCAGCAGCTTGGGGCTGCAAGAGACCCAGTACTTC,CASSLGLQETQYF
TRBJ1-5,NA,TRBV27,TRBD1,TGTGCCAGCAGCCTACAGGGGTCGAATCAGCCCCAGCATTTT,CASSLQGSNQPQHF
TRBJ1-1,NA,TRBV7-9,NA,TGTGCCAGCAGCCCTCAGGGGACACCTGAAGCTTTCTTT,CASSPQGTPEAFF
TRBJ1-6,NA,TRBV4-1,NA,TGCGCCAGCAGCCTAAGAGATAATTCACCCCTCCACTTT,CASSLRDNSPLHF
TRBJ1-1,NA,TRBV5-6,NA,TGTGCCAGCAGCTTGACAGAGAACACTGAAGCTTTCTTT,CASSLTENTEAFF
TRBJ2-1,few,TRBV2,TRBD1,TGTGCCAGCACCCCCCTTCCGGGACAGATCAATGAGCAGTTCTTC,CASTPLPGQINEQFF
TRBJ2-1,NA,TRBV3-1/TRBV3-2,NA,TGTGCCAGCAGCCGACAAATACATGAGCAGTTCTTC,CASSRQIHEQFF
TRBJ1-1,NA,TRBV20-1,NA,TGCAGTGCTCCTACCGCAGGGAAAGCTTTCTTT,CSAPTAGKAFF
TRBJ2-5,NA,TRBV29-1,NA,TGCAGCGTTGGCGCCGATATGATCCAGTACTTC,CSVGADMIQYF
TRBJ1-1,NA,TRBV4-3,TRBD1,TGCGCCAGCAGCCAATACAGGGGGACAACGACTGAAGCTTTCTTT,CASSQYRGTTTEAFF
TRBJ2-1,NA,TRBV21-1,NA,TGTGCCAGCAGCGCCCGTGGTAGCGGATTCTACAATGAGCAGTTCTTC,CASSARGSGFYNEQFF
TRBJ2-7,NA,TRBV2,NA,TGTGCCAGCAGTGATTACGGCGAGCAGTACTTC,CASSDYGEQYF
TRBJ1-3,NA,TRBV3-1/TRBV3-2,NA,TGTGCCAGCAGTCGGTTAGGACAGTCGTCTGGAAACACCATATATTTT,CASSRLGQSSGNTIYF
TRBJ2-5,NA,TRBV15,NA,TGTGCCACCAGCAGAAATCCCCGGACAGTTCAAGAGACCCAGTACTTC,CATSRNPRTVQETQYF
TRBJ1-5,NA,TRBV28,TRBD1,TGTGCCAGCAGTTTGGTTGGGACAGGGGTCGGGGCTCAGCCCCAGCATTTT,CASSLVGTGVGAQPQHF
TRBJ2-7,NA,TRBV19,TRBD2,TGTGCCAGTAGTATAGCCTTAGCGGGAGGAAACTACGAGCAGTACTTC,CASSIALAGGNYEQYF
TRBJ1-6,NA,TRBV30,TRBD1,TGTGCCTGGAGTGTTTTGGGACAGGGGGACTATAATTCACCCCTCCACTTT,CAWSVLGQGDYNSPLHF
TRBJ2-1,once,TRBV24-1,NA,TGTGCCACCAGTGTCGGGGGCGGCGGGAGCTCCTACAATGAGCAGTTCTTC,CATSVGGGGSSYNEQFF